Presented here are 10 T cell receptor beta chains from one specimen sequenced in a study of technical replicates of blood from a handful of donors. Generated by immunoSEQ multiplex PCR, the TCRdb table keeps only in-frame clones and is missing some. The data show about 89,000 clones, 94% seen once. Sequencing input: T cells isolated from PBMCs. The receptor set was obtained from a human donor in good health.

The chain recombines TRBV4-2 with TRBJ1-4; D is unresolved. Between the trimmed V and J ends, which lost 0 bases and 3 bases, there was a span of 8 bases. The CDR3 sequence is 15 residues long. Germline CDR1 LGHNA, CDR2 YNFKEQ. As DNA, the CDR3 is TGTGCCAGCAGCCAAGATACCGGGTCTAATGAAAAACTGTTTTTT. Translated: CASSQDTGSNEKLFF.

The chain has TRBV2 and TRBJ2-3; possible D gene TRBD1, 6 bases. The CDR3 totals 13 residues. Trimming stripped 7 bases from V and 3 bases from J, with 11 bases between. CDR1 is SNHLY and CDR2 is FYNNEI in the germline V gene. CDR3 nucleotides: TGTGCCAGCATAGGCCAGGGGACAGATACGCAGTATTTT. Its translation: CASIGQGTDTQYF.

The V call is TRBV5-6, the J call TRBJ2-5; D gene uncertain. This CDR3 has 13 residues. CDR1 and CDR2 from the germline V gene are SGHDT and YYEEEE. The V and J ends lost 2 bases and 0 bases respectively, with 5 bases between them. The chain's CDR3 is CASSFVYQETQYF. CDR3 nucleotide sequence: TGTGCCAGCAGCTTTGTATACCAAGAGACCCAGTACTTC.

The rearrangement links TRBV5-6 to TRBJ1-4, with D possibly matching TRBD1 (6 bases). V lost 4 bases to trimming and J lost 8 bases, with 15 bases between them. Germline values: CDR1 SGHDT, CDR2 YYEEEE. The CDR3 runs 14 residues. CDR3 amino acids: CASSRMTGAEKLFF. CDR3 bases: TGTGCCAGCAGCCGTATGACAGGTGCCGAAAAACTGTTTTTT.

The chain is built from TRBV19 and TRBJ2-5, with 7 bases lining up with TRBD2. CDR3 length: 14 residues. V shed 1 base and J 4 bases; nucleotides not matched to a gene: 3. Germline CDR1 reads LNHDA; CDR2 reads SQIVND (reference sequence). CDR3 region: CASSIGTGGETQYF. CDR3 nucleotide sequence: TGTGCCAGTAGTATAGGGACGGGGGGAGAGACCCAGTACTTC. Drawing the rest from reference TRBV19 and TRBJ2-5, the complete variable domain is DGGITQSPKYLFRKEGQNVTLSCEQNLNHDAMYWYRQDPGQGLRLIYYSQIVNDFQKGDIAEGYSVSREKKESFPLTVTSAQKNPTAFYLCASSIGTGGETQYFGPGTRLLVL.

The chain carries TRBV28 and TRBJ2-7; 9 bases are a match to TRBD2. V was clipped by 7 bases and J by 5 bases; unmatched bases: 15. The germline V gene has CDR1 MDHEN and CDR2 SYDVKM. The CDR3 length is 16 residues. In DNA form, the CDR3 reads TGTGCCAGCACCCCTTGGGGCGGGAGGGCTGGTAACGAGCAGTACTTC. This codes for CASTPWGGRAGNEQYF.

This chain uses TRBV5-1 with TRBJ1-4; D is ambiguous. This CDR3 has 13 residues. Germline-derived CDR1 and CDR2 are SGHRS and YFSETQ. V was clipped by 4 bases and J by 7 bases, with 11 bases between them. This chain's CDR3 is CASSLDGVEKLFF. In DNA, the CDR3 is TGCGCCAGCAGCCTCGACGGGGTTGAAAAACTGTTTTTT.

The chain carries TRBV14 and TRBJ2-1; D perhaps matches TRBD2 (5 bases). CDR1 and CDR2 from the germline V gene are SGHDN and FVKESK. This CDR3 comprises 15 residues. V lost 4 bases and J 1 base, leaving 11 bases between the germline ends. CDR3 bases: TGTGCCAGCAGCCCGCGGACTGAATCCTACAATGAGCAGTTCTTC. Translated: CASSPRTESYNEQFF.

V usage is TRBV2 and J usage is TRBJ1-1; TRBD1 agrees at 9 bases. With 9 bases clipped from V and 0 bases from J, the junction kept 8 bases outside the gene matches. Germline loops: CDR1 SNHLY, CDR2 FYNNEI. CDR3 size: 15 residues. The CDR3 sequence is CASSGQGVMNTEAFF. The DNA for the CDR3 is TGTGCCAGTTCGGGACAGGGCGTCATGAACACTGAAGCTTTCTTT.

The chain has TRBV5-1 and TRBJ2-5; TRBD1 might be the D (6 bases). CDR3 size: 17 residues. Per germline, CDR1 SGHRS and CDR2 YFSETQ. Trimming stripped 0 bases from V and 5 bases from J, with 20 bases between. CDR3 sequence reads: CASSLVSGDKRGETQYF. CDR3 coding DNA: TGCGCCAGCAGCTTGGTGTCAGGGGACAAGAGGGGTGAGACCCAGTACTTC.